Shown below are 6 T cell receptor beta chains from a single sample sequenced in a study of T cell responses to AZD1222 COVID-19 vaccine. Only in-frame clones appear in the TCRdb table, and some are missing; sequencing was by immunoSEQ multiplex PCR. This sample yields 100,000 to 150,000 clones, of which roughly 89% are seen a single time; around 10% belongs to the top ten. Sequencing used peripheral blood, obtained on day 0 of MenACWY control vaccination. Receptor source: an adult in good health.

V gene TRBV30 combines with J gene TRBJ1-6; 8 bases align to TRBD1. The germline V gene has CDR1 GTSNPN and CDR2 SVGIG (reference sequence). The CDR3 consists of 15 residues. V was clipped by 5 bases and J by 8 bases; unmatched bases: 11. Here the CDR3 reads CAWGRETGAYSPLHF. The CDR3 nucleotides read TGTGCCTGGGGGAGAGAGACAGGGGCCTATTCACCCCTCCACTTT.

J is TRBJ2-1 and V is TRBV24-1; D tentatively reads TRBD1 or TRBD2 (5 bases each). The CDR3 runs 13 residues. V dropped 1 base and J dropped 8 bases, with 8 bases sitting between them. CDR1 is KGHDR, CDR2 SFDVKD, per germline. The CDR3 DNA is TGTGCCACCAGTGATTTTGGGGGACATGAGCAGTTCTTC. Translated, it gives CATSDFGGHEQFF.

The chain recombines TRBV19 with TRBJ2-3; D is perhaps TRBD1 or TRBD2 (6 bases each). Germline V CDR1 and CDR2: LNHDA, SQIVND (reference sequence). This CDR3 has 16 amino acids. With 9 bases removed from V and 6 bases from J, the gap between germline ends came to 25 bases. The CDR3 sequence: CASQGSRELKSDTQYF. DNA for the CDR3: TGTGCCAGCCAGGGGTCACGGGAGCTCAAGTCGGATACGCAGTATTTT.

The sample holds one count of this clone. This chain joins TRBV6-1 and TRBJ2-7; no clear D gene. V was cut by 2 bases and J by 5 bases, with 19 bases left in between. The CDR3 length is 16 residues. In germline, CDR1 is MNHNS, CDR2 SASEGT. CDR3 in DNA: TGTGCCAGCAGTGAAAACTGGTCAAATGTTGTCCACGAGCAGTACTTC. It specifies CASSENWSNVVHEQYF.

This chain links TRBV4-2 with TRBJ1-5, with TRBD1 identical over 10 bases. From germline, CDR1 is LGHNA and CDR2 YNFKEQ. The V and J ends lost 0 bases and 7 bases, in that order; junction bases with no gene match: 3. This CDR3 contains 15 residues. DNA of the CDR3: TGTGCCAGCAGCCAAGAGGGGGGACAGGGGCAGCCCCAGCATTTT. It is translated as CASSQEGGQGQPQHF.

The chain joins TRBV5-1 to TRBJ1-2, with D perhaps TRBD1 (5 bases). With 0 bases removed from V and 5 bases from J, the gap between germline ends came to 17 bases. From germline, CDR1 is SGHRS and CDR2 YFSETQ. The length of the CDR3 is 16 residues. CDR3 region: CASSLEGQGGKYGYTF. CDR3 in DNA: TGCGCCAGCAGCTTGGAAGGGCAGGGAGGGAAATATGGCTACACCTTC.